This note documents a single T cell receptor (beta chain) sequence. Base quality data are lacking; no much larger clone is found one base away. From a lookup of the germline V gene, CDR1 and CDR2 are SGHDT and YYEEEE. The junction shows trimming of 3 bases on V and 2 bases on J, and the gene matches do not reach 7 bases of it. The CDR3 covers 15 residues, taking in both the cysteine and the phenylalanine. The sequence is cut down to CDR3 DNA, 45 bases in frame from base 1. The receptor library was made with the immunoSEQ multiplex PCR assay. For most patients, genomic DNA was isolated with the Qiagen DNeasy Blood and Tissue Kit and sent frozen to Adaptive Biotechnologies for TCR sequencing. Adaptive Biotechnologies carried out high-throughput TCR-beta CDR3 sequencing of genomic DNA for most patients. The authors' analysis ran thus. Adaptive's ImmunoSEQ software supplied the TCR sequencing data for around 19 patients, while MiXCR and VDJtools were used to process a few other patients. To correct CD4 versus CD8 sorting errors, sequences present in both subsets at a frequency ratio below 5:1 were removed. CDR3 nucleotide sequences shared between donor and recipient were removed because their origin could not be assigned. At least 2-fold expansion over unstimulated cells and a minimum CFSE-low frequency of 0.002% (template counts) or 0.001% (read counts) were required for clones to be classified as alloreactive. A clone was considered mappable if detected in the sequenced pre-transplant spleen, lymph node, or MLR CFSE-low populations of the donor or recipient. The cumulative frequency of alloreactive clones was calculated as a percentage of all sequences, weighted by copy number. TCRdb mirrors the immuneACCESS table, restricted to in-frame sequences. Some clones are absent from its copies; in checked studies, under half trace to an unresolved V gene, and the reason for the others is unknown. V, J and clone size derive from that table, while D and trimming were established from the DNA sequence. The sample has approximately 6,300 clones on record, approximately 22% of them singletons. The biggest ten clones account for about 5.5% of the sample.

This specimen belongs to a study of graft-versus-host responses after intestinal transplantation (dated by TCRdb to the early 2020s). In terms of the full investigation: Recipients received multivisceral, liver-intestinal, or isolated intestinal transplants. Rather than going through the commercial service, samples from three later patients were sequenced in-house on an Illumina MiSeq and processed with MiXCR. After intestinal transplantation, graft-versus-host and host-versus-graft alloreactive T cell clones were followed in the graft, circulation and bone marrow using bulk TCR-beta CDR3 sequencing. Donor T cell macrochimerism was defined as a peak of at least 4% donor T cells among recipient peripheral blood mononuclear cells. Alloreactive clones were identified by sequencing pre-transplant mixed lymphocyte reaction products and comparing these products with unstimulated pre-transplant donor and recipient T cells. Every recipient was given anti-thymocyte globulin induction, followed by roughly 3 years of maintenance tacrolimus and steroids. The cohort enrolled 24 intestinal transplant recipients including one retransplant, and a few patients lacking pretransplant specimens were excluded.

What the time point label conveys for this sample: cells obtained before transplantation from donor or recipient. Mixed lymphocyte reactions plated around 200,000 CFSE-labeled pre-transplant responders with around 200,000 irradiated violet-dye-labeled stimulators and were cultured for 6 days. After the mixed lymphocyte reaction, proliferating CD3+CD4+CFSE-low and CD3+CD8+CFSE-low responder cells were FACS-sorted on a BD Influx sorter. What the research found in general, with its limitations: Early after transplant, peak levels of circulating GvH clones were associated with declines in HvG clones. GvH clones were detected in recipient bone marrow, and some appeared earlier in ileal mucosa or blood, consistent with an intestinal mucosal origin. In the allografts of patients with donor T cell macrochimerism, GvH to HvG T cell clonal ratios were high. Conclusions were limited by the relatively low number and heterogeneity of intestinal transplant patients.

The sequencing used alloreactive CD4+ T cells from a mixed lymphocyte reaction culture, collected before transplantation. Read against the paper, the sample's cell subset or site label means: CFSE-low proliferating T cells sorted from roughly six-day pre-transplant mixed lymphocyte reaction (GvH or HvG direction). The V and J segments used are TRBV5-6 and TRBJ2-7, with TRBD1 matching 8 junction bases. This sequence originates from a human patient who was an organ donor for intestinal transplantation. The nucleotide sequence is TGTGCCAGCAGCTGGCAGGGGACAGGACCCTACGAGCAGTACTTC. This is translated as CASSWQGTGPYEQYF. Here the CDR3 is joined to the reference TRBV5-6 and TRBJ2-7 genes, and the full variable domain is: DAGVTQSPTHLIKTRGQQVTLRCSPKSGHDTVSWYQQALGQGPQFIFQYYEEEERQRGNFPDRFSGHQFPNYSSELNVNALLLGDSALYLCASSWQGTGPYEQYFGPGTRLTVT.